This T cell receptor (beta chain) came from a study of blood T cell repertoires in COVID-19. About the study: PBMCs, B-cell-depleted T cells, or T cells provided the cDNA or gDNA that made up the material.

Assay: immunoSEQ multiplex PCR; the TCRdb copy retains only in-frame clones and omits some. The sample lists some 16,000 clones; about 80% were seen once. The germline gives CDR1 SGHAT, CDR2 FQDESV (reference sequence). This CDR3 contains 11 residues. Between the trimmed V and J ends, which lost 5 bases and 8 bases, there was a span of 9 bases. This rearrangement joins TRBV11-1 to TRBJ1-2; TRBD1 is a possible D gene (5 bases). Material for sequencing was peripheral blood. The TCR was taken from a man between 65 and 80 years old with active or convalescent COVID-19. The CDR3 here is CASSGDFGYTF. The CDR3 DNA is TGTGCCAGCAGCGGGGACTTCGGCTACACCTTC. Full variable domain (rest looked up from reference TRBV11-1 and TRBJ1-2): EAEVAQSPRYKITEKSQAVAFWCDPISGHATLYWYRQILGQGPELLVQFQDESVVDDSQLPKDRFSAERLKGVDSTLKIQPAELGDSAMYLCASSGDFGYTFGSGTRLTVV.